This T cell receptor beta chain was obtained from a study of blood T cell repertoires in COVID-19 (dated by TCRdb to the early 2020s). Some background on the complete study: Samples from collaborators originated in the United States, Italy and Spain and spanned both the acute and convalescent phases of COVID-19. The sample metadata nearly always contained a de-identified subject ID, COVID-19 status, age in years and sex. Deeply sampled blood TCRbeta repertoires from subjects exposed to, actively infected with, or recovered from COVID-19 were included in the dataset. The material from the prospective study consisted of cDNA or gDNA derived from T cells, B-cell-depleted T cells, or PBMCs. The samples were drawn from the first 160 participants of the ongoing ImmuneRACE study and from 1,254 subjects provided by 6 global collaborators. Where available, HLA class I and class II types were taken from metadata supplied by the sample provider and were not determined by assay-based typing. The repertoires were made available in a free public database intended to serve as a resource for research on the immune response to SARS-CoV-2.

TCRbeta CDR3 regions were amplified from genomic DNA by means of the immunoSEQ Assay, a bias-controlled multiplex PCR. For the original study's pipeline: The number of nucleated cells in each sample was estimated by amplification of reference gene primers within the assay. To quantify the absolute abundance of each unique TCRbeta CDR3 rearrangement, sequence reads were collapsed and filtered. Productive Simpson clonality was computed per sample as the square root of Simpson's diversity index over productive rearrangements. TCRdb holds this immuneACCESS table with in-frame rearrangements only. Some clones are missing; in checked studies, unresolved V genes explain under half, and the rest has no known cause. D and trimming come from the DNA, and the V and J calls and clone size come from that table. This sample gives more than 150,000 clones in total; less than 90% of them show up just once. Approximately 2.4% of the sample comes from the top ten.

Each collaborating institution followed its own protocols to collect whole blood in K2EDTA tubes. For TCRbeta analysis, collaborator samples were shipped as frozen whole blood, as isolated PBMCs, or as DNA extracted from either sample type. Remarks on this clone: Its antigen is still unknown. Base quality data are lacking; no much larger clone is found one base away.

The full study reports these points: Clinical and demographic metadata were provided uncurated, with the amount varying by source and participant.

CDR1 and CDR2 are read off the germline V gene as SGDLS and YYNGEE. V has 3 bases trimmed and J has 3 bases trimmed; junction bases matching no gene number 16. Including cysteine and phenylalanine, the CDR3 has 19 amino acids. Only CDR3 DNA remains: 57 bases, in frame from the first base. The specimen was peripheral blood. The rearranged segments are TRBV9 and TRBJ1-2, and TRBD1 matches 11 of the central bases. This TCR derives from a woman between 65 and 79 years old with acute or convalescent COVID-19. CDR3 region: CASSASTDRGRKVHYGYTF. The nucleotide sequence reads TGTGCCAGCAGCGCCTCTACGGACAGGGGGCGCAAAGTCCACTATGGCTACACCTTC.